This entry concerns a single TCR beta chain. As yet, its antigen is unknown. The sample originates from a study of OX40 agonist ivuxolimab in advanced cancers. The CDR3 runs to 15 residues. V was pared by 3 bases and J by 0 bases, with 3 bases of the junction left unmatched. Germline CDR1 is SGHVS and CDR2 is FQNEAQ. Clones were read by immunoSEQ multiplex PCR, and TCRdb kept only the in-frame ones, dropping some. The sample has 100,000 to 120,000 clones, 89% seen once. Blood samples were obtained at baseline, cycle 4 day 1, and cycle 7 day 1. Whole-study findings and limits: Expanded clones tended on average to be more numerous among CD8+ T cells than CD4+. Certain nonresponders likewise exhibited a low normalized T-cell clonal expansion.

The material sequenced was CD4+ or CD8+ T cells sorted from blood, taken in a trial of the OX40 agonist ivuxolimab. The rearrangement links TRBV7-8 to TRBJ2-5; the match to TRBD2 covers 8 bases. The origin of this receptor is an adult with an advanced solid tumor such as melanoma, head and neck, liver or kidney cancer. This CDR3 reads CASSLVAGNQETQYF. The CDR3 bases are TGTGCCAGCAGCTTGGTAGCGGGGAACCAAGAGACCCAGTACTTC.